The clone carrying this T cell receptor beta chain was found a few times. Its target is not known. With 3 bases removed from V and 0 bases from J, the gap between germline ends came to 9 bases. The CDR3 is 15 residues long. This record belongs to a study of response to subunit inactivated influenza vaccine. General study findings and limits: Authors suggested each seasonal influenza vaccination recruits few new T cells.

In TCRdb, the RT-PCR reads were re-called with MiXCR into one record per CDR3 protein. The sample records 200,000 to 300,000 distinct CDR3 sequences, 12% being singletons. This rearrangement joins TRBV12-3 or TRBV12-4 to TRBJ2-1; D gene ambiguous. Specimen: non-naive T cells sorted from PBMCs, collected approximately 15 days before vaccination. This sequence was found in a man between 50 and 59 years old who received an inactivated influenza vaccine. The CDR3 DNA is TGTGCCAGCAGTTTTGGGCGGAGCTCCTACAATGAGCAGTTCTTC. It codes for CASSFGRSSYNEQFF.